The 8 T cell receptor beta chains in this list originate from one sample, sequenced in a study of shared clonotypes between healthy human individuals. Assay: immunoSEQ multiplex PCR; the TCRdb copy retains only in-frame clones and omits some. The table includes more than 2 million clones, 85% to 95% detected once. Material: naive CD4+ T cells sorted from blood. Subset: CD45RA+ positively selected. These receptors all come from a young man in good health.

The chain is built from TRBV27 and TRBJ2-3, with a tentative D call TRBD2 (7 bases). The length of the CDR3 is 14 residues. Trimming shortened V by 2 bases and J by 6 bases, and 12 bases separated the two germline ends. The germline gives CDR1 MNHEY, CDR2 SMNVEV (reference sequence). CDR3 bases: TGTGCCAGCAGTTTAGGGAGGGGGGGCGATACGCAGTATTTT. It encodes CASSLGRGGDTQYF.

This sequence joins TRBV6-1 and TRBJ1-5; D is uncertain. The CDR3 has 14 amino acids. V was pared by 6 bases and J by 3 bases, with 12 bases between. Germline CDR1 reads MNHNS; CDR2 reads SASEGT. CDR3 residues: CASRGPQFNQPQHF. The CDR3 DNA sequence: TGTGCCAGCAGGGGCCCCCAGTTCAATCAGCCCCAGCATTTT.

The chain has TRBV6-5 and TRBJ2-1, with 9 bases identical to TRBD1. Unmatched junction bases numbered 8, after V lost 4 bases and J lost 10 bases. The CDR3 runs 14 residues. CDR1 is MNHEY, CDR2 SVGAGI, per germline. The chain's CDR3 is CASSSGTGFGEQFF. CDR3 in DNA: TGTGCCAGCAGTTCCGGGACAGGGTTTGGAGAGCAGTTCTTC.

This clone was recorded only once. This rearrangement joins TRBV19 to TRBJ2-1; D is uncertain. The germline V gene has CDR1 LNHDA and CDR2 SQIVND (reference sequence). The CDR3 is 11 residues long. Trimming removed 4 bases at V and 6 bases at J, with 4 bases between. The CDR3 DNA is TGTGCCAGTAGTAGCAGCAATGAGCAGTTCTTC. This encodes CASSSSNEQFF.

The chain links TRBV18 to TRBJ1-6; 7 bases map to TRBD1. The CDR3 loop spans 16 amino acids. From germline, CDR1 is KGHSH and CDR2 LQKENI. The J segment lost 5 bases and the V segment lost 3 bases, leaving 7 bases of the junction unmatched. CDR3 nucleotide sequence: TGTGCCAGCTCACCGTTTGGGACAGCGAATAATTCACCCCTCCACTTT. It codes for CASSPFGTANNSPLHF.

This chain connects TRBV7-8 to TRBJ2-1, with TRBD1 identical over 10 bases. With 6 bases clipped from V and 2 bases from J, the junction kept 4 bases outside the gene matches. This CDR3 region has 15 residues. CDR1 and CDR2 (germline): SGHVS, FQNEAQ. The CDR3 DNA sequence: TGTGCCAGCAGTGCCGGGACAGGGGCCTACAATGAGCAGTTCTTC. It yields the protein CASSAGTGAYNEQFF.

The rearrangement uses TRBV7-3 and TRBJ1-1, with D possibly matching TRBD1 (6 bases). V lost 0 bases, J lost 1 base, and 12 bases lay in between. This CDR3 contains 16 residues. In germline, CDR1 is SGHTA, CDR2 FQGTGA. The CDR3 DNA follows: TGTGCCAGCAGCTTAACGGAGGGCAGGGGGAACACTGAAGCTTTCTTT. This codes for CASSLTEGRGNTEAFF. Filled out from reference TRBV7-3 and TRBJ1-1, the complete variable domain reads GAGVSQTPSNKVTEKGKYVELRCDPISGHTALYWYRQSLGQGPEFLIYFQGTGAADDSGLPNDRFFAVRPEGSVSTLKIQRTERGDSAVYLCASSLTEGRGNTEAFFGQGTRLTVV.

The chain has TRBV4-2 and TRBJ1-4; D remains unclear. Per germline, CDR1 LGHNA and CDR2 YNFKEQ. The CDR3 extends over 14 amino acids. V was shortened by 1 base and J by 8 bases, with 11 bases between the two germline ends. CDR3 bases: TGTGCCAGCAGCCAAGTCGGCCTCGGGGAAAAACTGTTTTTT. Its translation: CASSQVGLGEKLFF.